The subject of this entry is one T cell receptor beta chain. Per the original data handling: Reference gene primers were amplified, and this amplification served to estimate nucleated cell counts. The protocol was immunoSEQ multiplex PCR, while the TCRdb copy is restricted to in-frame clones and leaves out a portion. D and trimming come from the DNA, and the V and J calls and clone size come from that table. Of about 400,000 clones listed, 70% to 90% are singletons. CDR1 and CDR2 from the germline V gene are KGHSH and LQKENI. V shed 3 bases and J shed 5 bases, with 13 bases lying between them. The CDR3 contains 14 residues. These data are taken from a study of blood T cell repertoires in COVID-19. Whole-study context: Italy, Spain and the United States were the sources of the convalescent and acute COVID-19 samples. PBMCs, B-cell-depleted T cells, or T cells provided the cDNA or gDNA that made up the material.

Cohort allocation depended upon clinical history that participants reported. Source material: PBMCs or T cells enriched from blood (not recorded which). This chain connects TRBV18 to TRBJ2-5; D might be TRBD1 (7 bases). This clonotype originated in a woman aged 30 to 39 with acute COVID-19. In DNA, the CDR3 is TGTGCCAGCTCACCTGACAGGGCGGGGGAGACCCAGTACTTC. It yields the protein CASSPDRAGETQYF.